The 8 T cell receptor beta chains reported below all come from one sample, sequenced in a study of beta chain features in type 1 diabetes. The antigens these receptors bind are not known. Study-wide points: TCRB CDR3s from Type 1 diabetes patients were moderately but significantly shorter in all four CD4+ subsets.

Expressed TCRB transcripts were sequenced because the entire RNA isolate underwent reverse transcription. Produced via immunoSEQ multiplex PCR; TCRdb's table is partial and in-frame only. Here the sample spans 250,000 to 300,000 clones, about 13% being singletons. The sequencing sample was made of naive CD4+ T cells from blood. The receptor set was obtained from a young man with type 1 diabetes.

The chain is built from TRBV18 and TRBJ2-1; TRBD1 matches at 9 bases. Germline CDR1 KGHSH, CDR2 LQKENI. V trimming: 4 bases; J trimming: 4 bases; junction bases outside the gene matches: 2. The CDR3 is 14 residues long. The CDR3: CASSQTGGYNEQFF. Written as DNA, the CDR3 is TGTGCCAGCTCACAGACAGGGGGGTACAATGAGCAGTTCTTC.

This clone was recorded a few times. The V and J genes are TRBV28 and TRBJ2-1; weak D call: TRBD1 (6 bases). V lost 5 bases, J lost 15 bases, and 23 bases lay in between. The CDR3 spans 14 residues. In germline, CDR1 is MDHEN, CDR2 SYDVKM. The CDR3 loop is CASSPTLRQDGRFF. The DNA for the CDR3 is TGTGCCAGCAGTCCCACCTTGAGACAGGACGGGCGGTTCTTC.

The chain is built from TRBV14 and TRBJ2-1, with D possibly TRBD2 on 6 matching bases. The CDR3 has 14 residues. Germline V CDR1 and CDR2: SGHDN, FVKESK. The germline V and J ends were trimmed by 6 bases and 5 bases, with 14 bases remaining between them. CDR3 region: CASRRLGGDNEQFF. The CDR3, as DNA: TGTGCCAGCAGACGACTAGGCGGGGACAATGAGCAGTTCTTC.

This clone appeared a few times. This rearrangement joins TRBV11-2 to TRBJ2-1; the match to TRBD1 covers 9 bases. The CDR3 length is 16 residues. V dropped 3 bases and J dropped 6; count of bases not matched to a gene: 9. The germline V gene encodes CDR1 SGHAT and CDR2 FQNNGV. The CDR3 sequence is CASSFSWTGAFNEQFF. CDR3 DNA: TGTGCCAGCAGCTTTTCCTGGACAGGGGCATTCAATGAGCAGTTCTTC.

This chain uses TRBV29-1 with TRBJ1-2, with 7 positions matching TRBD1. Germline V lookup: CDR1 SQVTM, CDR2 ANQGSEA. Trimming took 7 bases from V and 4 from J; bases not matched to a gene: 3. The CDR3 totals 11 residues. In DNA, the CDR3 is TGCAGCGGGGGGGACAGCTATGGCTACACCTTC. Its translation is CSGGDSYGYTF.

The chain joins TRBV4-1 to TRBJ2-6; unclear D gene. Between the trimmed V and J ends, which lost 4 bases and 0 bases, there was a span of 13 bases. CDR3 length: 17 residues. Germline CDR1 reads MGHRA; CDR2 reads YSYEKL. DNA of the CDR3: TGCGCCAGCAGCCCCCAGGAAATGGGCTCTGGGGCCAACGTCCTGACTTTC. Translation: CASSPQEMGSGANVLTF.

This clone was picked up a small number of times. This chain uses TRBV9 with TRBJ2-4; the D gene is possibly TRBD2 (6 bases). The CDR3 is 13 residues long. Trimming removed 4 bases at V and 6 bases at J, with 11 bases between. The germline V gene has CDR1 SGDLS and CDR2 YYNGEE. CDR3 sequence reads: CASSFQGGNIQYF. CDR3 nucleotide sequence: TGTGCCAGCAGCTTTCAGGGAGGAAACATTCAGTACTTC.

The J gene is TRBJ2-5, the V gene TRBV2; D possibly corresponds to TRBD2 (6 bases). Trimming pared 8 bases from V and 4 bases from J, leaving 14 bases between. Germline values: CDR1 SNHLY, CDR2 FYNNEI. The CDR3 is 13 amino acids. The CDR3 protein is CASLAGQAETQYF. CDR3 sequence (DNA): TGTGCCAGCCTGGCGGGGCAGGCAGAGACCCAGTACTTC.